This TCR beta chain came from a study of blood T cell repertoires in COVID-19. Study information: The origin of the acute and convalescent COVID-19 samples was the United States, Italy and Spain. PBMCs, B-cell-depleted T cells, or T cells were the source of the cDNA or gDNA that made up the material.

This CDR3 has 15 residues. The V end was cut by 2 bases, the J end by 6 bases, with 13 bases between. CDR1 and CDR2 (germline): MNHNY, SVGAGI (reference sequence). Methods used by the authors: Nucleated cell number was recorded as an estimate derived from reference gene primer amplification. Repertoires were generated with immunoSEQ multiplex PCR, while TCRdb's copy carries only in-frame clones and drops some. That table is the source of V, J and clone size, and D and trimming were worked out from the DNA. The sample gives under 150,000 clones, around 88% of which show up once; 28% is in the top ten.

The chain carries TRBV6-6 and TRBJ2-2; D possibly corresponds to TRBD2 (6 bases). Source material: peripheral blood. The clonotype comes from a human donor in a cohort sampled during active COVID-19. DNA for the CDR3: TGTGCCAGCAGTTACCCGGGGGTGGGCGCCGGGGAGCTGTTTTTT. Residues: CASSYPGVGAGELFF.